These 20 T cell receptor beta chains originate from one sample sequenced in a study of shared clonotypes between healthy human individuals. The data were produced by immunoSEQ multiplex PCR, yet TCRdb's version contains in-frame clones alone and is incomplete. The sample lists some 2.4 million clones; 93% were seen once. The sequenced sample consisted of naive CD4+ T cells from PBMCs. The subset is: CD45RA+ positively selected. These TCRs come from a man between 18 and 35 years old in good health. Some clones in this sample may be carry-over from other donors' samples.

Comments on this clone: Other DNA sequences within the sample encode an identical CDR3. The chain has TRBV28 and TRBJ1-1, with D hard to call. Trimming pared 6 bases from V and 0 bases from J, leaving 5 bases between. Germline V lookup: CDR1 MDHEN, CDR2 SYDVKM. The CDR3 length is 12 residues. The CDR3 DNA reads TGTGCCAGCAGGACGGTGAACACTGAAGCTTTCTTT. Amino acids: CASRTVNTEAFF.

V gene TRBV7-8 combines with J gene TRBJ2-2, with D perhaps TRBD1 (5 bases). The CDR3 has 18 residues. Germline CDR1 and CDR2: SGHVS and FQNEAQ. V lost 1 base and J lost 2, with 17 bases in between. CDR3 sequence reads: CASSLEAARGLNTGELFF. CDR3 sequence (DNA): TGTGCCAGCAGCTTAGAGGCAGCAAGGGGTCTCAACACCGGGGAGCTGTTTTTT.

The chain carries TRBV28 and TRBJ1-5, with D unresolved. Trimming shortened V by 0 bases and J by 2 bases, and 14 bases separated the two germline ends. The germline CDR1 and CDR2 sequences are MDHEN and SYDVKM. The CDR3 covers 17 residues. The CDR3: CASSLWDLRRRNQPQHF. The CDR3 DNA follows: TGTGCCAGCAGTTTATGGGACCTTCGGCGTCGCAATCAGCCCCAGCATTTT.

This chain joins TRBV6-6 and TRBJ1-1, with D hard to call. Per germline, CDR1 MNHNY and CDR2 SVGAGI (reference sequence). Trimming stripped 8 bases from V and 1 base from J, with 11 bases between. The CDR3 covers 13 residues. As DNA, the CDR3 is TGTGCCAGCGGTTCCCTATCGAACACTGAAGCTTTCTTT. Its translation: CASGSLSNTEAFF.

As to this clone: The same CDR3 is also encoded by other DNA sequences in this sample. V usage is TRBV18 and J usage is TRBJ2-3, with D unresolved. The V and J ends lost 2 bases and 0 bases respectively, with 6 bases between them. Germline assignment: CDR1 KGHSH and CDR2 LQKENI. The CDR3 sequence is 14 residues long. As DNA, the CDR3 is TGTGCCAGCTCACCAACTCGGAGCACAGATACGCAGTATTTT. Amino acid sequence: CASSPTRSTDTQYF.

CDR3 region: CASSQDRSYGYTF. CDR3 coding DNA: TGCGCCAGCAGCCAAGACAGATCCTATGGCTACACCTTC. V usage is TRBV4-3 and J usage is TRBJ1-2; D unclear. Trimming cost V 0 bases and J 4 bases, with 6 bases left between them. The length of the CDR3 is 13 residues. Germline V CDR1 and CDR2: LGHNA, YSLEER.

V is TRBV5-1 and J is TRBJ2-7; 7 bases are a match to TRBD2. The CDR3 length is 16 residues. Trimming at V came to 0 bases and at J to 5 bases, leaving 11 bases not matched to a gene. Germline loops: CDR1 SGHRS, CDR2 YFSETQ. CDR3 DNA sequence: TGCGCCAGCAGCTTGGGAGGGGACTACCCGAGAAACGAGCAGTACTTC. Amino acids: CASSLGGDYPRNEQYF.

A note on this clone: Other DNA sequences from this sample encode an identical CDR3 as well. The J gene is TRBJ1-4, the V gene TRBV5-1, with TRBD1 identical over 7 bases. The CDR3 sequence is 14 residues long. The ends lost 4 bases at V and 2 bases at J; junction bases unmatched: 2. Germline V gene sequence: CDR1 SGHRS, CDR2 YFSETQ. CDR3 nucleotide sequence: TGCGCCAGCAGCCTGACAGGGACTAATGAAAAACTGTTTTTT. Translated: CASSLTGTNEKLFF.

The chain uses TRBV18 and TRBJ2-7; weak D call: TRBD1 (5 bases). CDR1 is KGHSH and CDR2 is LQKENI in the germline V gene. This CDR3 has 14 amino acids. V lost 3 bases, J lost 5 bases, and 14 bases lay in between. CDR3 residues: CASSPGAGPHEQYF. The CDR3 DNA reads as TGTGCCAGCTCACCTGGGGCAGGGCCCCACGAGCAGTACTTC.

The DNA of the CDR3 is TGTGCCAGCAGCTTATCCCGGACTTTTGATCAGCCCCAGCATTTT. It encodes CASSLSRTFDQPQHF. The V call is TRBV7-6, the J call TRBJ1-5; D not certain. The ends were cut back, 2 bases at V and 5 bases at J, with 13 bases in the middle. Germline CDR1 SGHVS, CDR2 FNYEAQ. CDR3 length: 15 amino acids.

As for this clone: Different DNA sequences within this sample yield the same CDR3. The gene calls are TRBV18 and TRBJ2-1; D is ambiguous. This CDR3 is 14 amino acids long. Deletions cut 1 base from V and 7 bases from J, with 11 bases between. CDR1 and CDR2 (germline): KGHSH, LQKENI. As DNA, the CDR3 is TGTGCCAGCTCACCACTAGGCACTCTGAATGAGCAGTTCTTC. Protein: CASSPLGTLNEQFF.

V gene TRBV4-1 combines with J gene TRBJ2-1, with D perhaps TRBD1 or TRBD2 (5 bases each). V lost 0 bases, J lost 2 bases, and 11 bases lay in between. The CDR3 totals 16 residues. CDR1 and CDR2 (germline): MGHRA, YSYEKL. CDR3 in amino acids: CASSQDNQGAYNEQFF. The CDR3 DNA reads TGCGCCAGCAGCCAAGATAATCAGGGAGCCTACAATGAGCAGTTCTTC.

The chain joins TRBV28 to TRBJ1-3; possibly TRBD1 for D (5 bases). Germline V gene data show CDR1 as MDHEN and CDR2 as SYDVKM. V was cut by 4 bases and J by 9 bases, with 22 bases left in between. This CDR3 region has 16 residues. CDR3 sequence (DNA): TGTGCCAGCAGTTCTGACCCCCGGGGGGTCTACGGCACCATATATTTT. Translating gives CASSSDPRGVYGTIYF.

J is TRBJ2-1 and V is TRBV9, with 7 bases matching TRBD1. V trimming: 0 bases; J trimming: 7 bases; junction bases outside the gene matches: 7. This CDR3 has 15 amino acids. The V gene's germline CDR1 is SGDLS and CDR2 YYNGEE. Written as DNA, the CDR3 is TGTGCCAGCAGCGTAGACAGGGGTGGATGGAATGAGCAGTTCTTC. Protein: CASSVDRGGWNEQFF.

This clone was found once. The chain links TRBV6-5 to TRBJ2-1, with a weak D call TRBD2 (5 bases). The CDR3 contains 15 residues. From germline, CDR1 is MNHEY and CDR2 SVGAGI. The V and J ends lost 0 bases and 5 bases respectively, with 11 bases between them. The CDR3 sequence: CASSYSSLANNEQFF. As DNA, the CDR3 is TGTGCCAGCAGTTACTCGAGCCTAGCAAACAATGAGCAGTTCTTC.

V gene TRBV7-2 combines with J gene TRBJ1-1, with D possibly being TRBD1 (5 bases). This CDR3 spans 16 amino acids. Trimming took off 5 bases at V and 4 bases at J, with 20 bases between the two ends. Germline values: CDR1 SGHTA, CDR2 FQGNSA. CDR3 in amino acids: CASSPPGMGLFTEAFF. For the CDR3, the DNA is TGTGCCAGCAGCCCCCCTGGGATGGGGCTTTTCACTGAAGCTTTCTTT. Combining the CDR3 with reference TRBV7-2 and TRBJ1-1 gives the whole variable domain GAGVSQSPSNKVTEKGKDVELRCDPISGHTALYWYRQSLGQGLEFLIYFQGNSAPDKSGLPSDRFSAERTGGSVSTLTIQRTQQEDSAVYLCASSPPGMGLFTEAFFGQGTRLTVV.

V gene TRBV9 combines with J gene TRBJ1-5; TRBD1 matches at 9 bases. The CDR3 is made up of 16 amino acids. In germline, CDR1 is SGDLS, CDR2 YYNGEE. V lost 0 bases and J lost 1; bases outside the gene matches: 2. CDR3 nucleotide sequence: TGTGCCAGCAGCGTAGGGGACAGGGAAAGCAATCAGCCCCAGCATTTT. Translating it yields CASSVGDRESNQPQHF.

The V gene is TRBV6-1, the J gene TRBJ2-5; D is possibly TRBD1 (5 bases). CDR3 length: 14 amino acids. CDR1 and CDR2 from the germline V gene are MNHNS and SASEGT. Between the trimmed V and J ends, which lost 2 bases and 5 bases, there was a span of 12 bases. CDR3 amino acids: CASSERGRVETQYF. CDR3 DNA sequence: TGTGCCAGCAGTGAAAGGGGCCGTGTGGAGACCCAGTACTTC.

The chain is built from TRBV29-1 and TRBJ2-1, with D hard to call. This CDR3 region has 12 residues. From germline, CDR1 is SQVTM and CDR2 ANQGSEA. V dropped 7 bases and J dropped 5 bases, with 12 bases sitting between them. CDR3 sequence reads: CSERATDNEQFF. The DNA for the CDR3 is TGCAGCGAAAGGGCCACCGACAATGAGCAGTTCTTC.

The chain combines TRBV6-6 with TRBJ2-7; 8 bases line up with TRBD1. Germline CDR1 reads MNHNY; CDR2 reads SVGAGI (reference sequence). The CDR3 loop spans 13 amino acids. Losses at the gene ends were 2 bases for V and 6 bases for J; bases not matched to a gene: 3. The CDR3 sequence: CASSYGQGSEQYF. DNA of the CDR3: TGTGCCAGCAGTTACGGACAGGGAAGCGAGCAGTACTTC.